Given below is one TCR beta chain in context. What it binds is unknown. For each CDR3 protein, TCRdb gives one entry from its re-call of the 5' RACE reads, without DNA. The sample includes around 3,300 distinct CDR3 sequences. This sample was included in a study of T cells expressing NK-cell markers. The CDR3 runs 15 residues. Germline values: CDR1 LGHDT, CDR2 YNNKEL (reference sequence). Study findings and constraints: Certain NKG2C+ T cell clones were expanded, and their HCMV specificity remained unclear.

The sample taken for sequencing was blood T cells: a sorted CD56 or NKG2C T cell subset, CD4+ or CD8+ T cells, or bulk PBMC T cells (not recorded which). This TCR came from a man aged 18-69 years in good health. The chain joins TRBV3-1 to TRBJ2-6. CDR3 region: CASSQGTSGANVLTF. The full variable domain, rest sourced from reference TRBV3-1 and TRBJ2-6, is DTAVSQTPKYLVTQMGNDKSIKCEQNLGHDTMYWYKQDSKKFLKIMFSYNNKELIINETVPNRFSPKSPDKAHLNLHINSLELGDSAVYFCASSQGTSGANVLTFGAGSRLTVL.